This record concerns one T cell receptor (beta chain) sequence. Per the original methods: Scientists estimated how many nucleated cells there were by amplifying reference gene primers. Sequenced by immunoSEQ multiplex PCR; TCRdb stores in-frame clones only, minus some. The V and J calls and clone size are taken from that table; D and trimming were inferred from the DNA. The sample holds some 140,000 clones, 65% to 80% seen once. The sample belongs to a study of blood T cell repertoires in COVID-19. For the study at large: Some COVID-19 samples were acute and others convalescent; all came from the United States, Italy and Spain. PBMCs, B-cell-depleted T cells, or T cells provided the cDNA or gDNA that made up the material.

The CDR3 consists of 14 residues. The germline CDR1 and CDR2 sequences are SNHLY and FYNNEI. Trimming left V 7 bases short and J 0 bases short, with 12 bases between. The sequence came from a man older than 75 with acute or convalescent COVID-19. The chain combines TRBV2 with TRBJ1-1; D remains unclear. The material sequenced was peripheral blood. For the CDR3, the DNA is TGTGCCAGCAACCCTGGCAGTTTGAACACTGAAGCTTTCTTT. Protein product: CASNPGSLNTEAFF.